These 24 T cell receptor beta chains came from one sample sequenced in a study of Graves' ophthalmopathy and Graves' hyperthyroidism. Investigators amplified TCR beta CDR3 regions from RNA transcripts. RT-PCR with HTBI primers came first, then second-round multiplex PCR. TCRdb called the multiplex PCR reads again in MiXCR, with one record for every CDR3 protein. Here the sample spans 600,000 to 650,000 distinct CDR3 sequences, approximately 22% being singletons. Sequencing used peripheral blood. The receptors shown here come from a woman between 18 and 29 years old with stable Graves' hyperthyroidism. Some clones in this sample may be carry-over from other donors' samples.

This clonotype was detected ten times or more. The chain recombines TRBV19 with TRBJ1-1; 7 bases fit TRBD1. The germline V gene has CDR1 LNHDA and CDR2 SQIVND (reference sequence). With V trimmed by 4 bases and J by 1 base, 3 bases remained unmatched. This CDR3 has 14 amino acids. The CDR3 loop reads CASSRYRGNTEAFF. CDR3 sequence (DNA): TGTGCCAGTAGTAGATACAGGGGGAACACTGAAGCTTTCTTT.

The rearrangement joins TRBV6-1 to TRBJ1-5; D remains unclear. CDR1 is MNHNS and CDR2 is SASEGT in the germline V gene. This CDR3 region has 13 residues. Trimming removed 8 bases at V and 3 bases at J, with 11 bases between. This CDR3 reads CASVGRVNQPQHF. As DNA, the CDR3 is TGTGCCAGCGTAGGGCGAGTCAATCAGCCCCAGCATTTT.

Comment on this clonotype: Since a much larger clone is just one base distant, this may be a read error. The chain uses TRBV30 and TRBJ1-1; D unclear. Trimming cost V 3 bases and J 4 bases, with 9 bases left between them. The CDR3 sequence is 12 residues long. Per the germline V gene, CDR1 is GTSNPN and CDR2 is SVGIG (reference sequence). CDR3 DNA sequence: TGTGCCTGGAGCGGGTGGTCCACTGAAGCTTTCTTT. Translating it yields CAWSGWSTEAFF.

There are many counts of this clonotype. The chain employs TRBV5-1 and TRBJ2-7; 8 nucleotides align to TRBD1. The CDR3 is made up of 14 amino acids. V shed 4 bases, J shed 5 bases, and the junction held 8 bases outside the gene matches. Germline CDR1 and CDR2: SGHRS and YFSETQ. The CDR3 region is CASSGDRGYHEQYF. As DNA, the CDR3 is TGCGCCAGCAGCGGTGACAGGGGTTACCACGAGCAGTACTTC.

The count of this clonotype is one. This chain joins TRBV4-2 and TRBJ2-7; no clear D. The germline V gene has CDR1 LGHNA and CDR2 YNFKEQ. The CDR3 sequence is 16 residues long. V lost 1 base, J lost 2 bases, and 15 bases lay in between. Written as DNA, the CDR3 is TGTGCCAGCAGCCAAGTTTCACAGCCGACCACCTACGAGCAGTACTTC. It translates to CASSQVSQPTTYEQYF.

This clonotype was recorded a few times. V gene TRBV11-3 combines with J gene TRBJ2-7; D remains unclear. CDR3 size: 15 residues. The V gene's germline CDR1 is SGHNT and CDR2 YENEEA. V was cut by 3 bases and J by 3 bases, with 15 bases left in between. CDR3 sequence: CASSFQSNPYYEQYF. The CDR3 coding sequence is TGTGCCAGCAGCTTTCAGTCAAACCCATACTACGAGCAGTACTTC.

This chain links TRBV5-6 with TRBJ2-7; possible D gene TRBD1, 5 bases. The CDR3 extends over 14 amino acids. Germline loops: CDR1 SGHDT, CDR2 YYEEEE. V shed 6 bases and J shed 0 bases, with 13 bases lying between them. The CDR3 protein is CASTVDRVSYEQYF. The CDR3 bases are TGTGCCAGCACCGTAGACAGAGTCTCCTACGAGCAGTACTTC.

The V call is TRBV15, the J call TRBJ1-5; D call uncertain. The CDR3 spans 14 residues. Germline CDR1 and CDR2: LNHNV and YYDKDF (reference sequence). Trimming cost V 0 bases and J 7 bases, with 10 bases left between them. CDR3 in amino acids: CATSRDQMGQPQHF. The CDR3 bases are TGTGCCACCAGCAGAGATCAGATGGGACAGCCCCAGCATTTT.

This clonotype came up many times. This chain joins TRBV5-1 and TRBJ1-6; D is perhaps TRBD1 (5 bases). Per the germline V gene, CDR1 is SGHRS and CDR2 is YFSETQ. The germline V and J ends were trimmed by 0 bases and 7 bases, with 11 bases remaining between them. This CDR3 has 15 residues. The CDR3 DNA reads TGCGCCAGCAGCTTGGGATGGGGGTCGAATTCACCCCTCCACTTT. Encoded protein: CASSLGWGSNSPLHF.

The chain uses TRBV12-3 or TRBV12-4 and TRBJ2-7, with a tentative D call TRBD2 (5 bases). This CDR3 region has 14 residues. Between the trimmed V and J ends, which lost 1 base and 2 bases, there was a span of 9 bases. The CDR3 DNA sequence: TGTGCCAGCAGTTTAGGAGGGATCGCCTACGAGCAGTACTTC. Translating gives CASSLGGIAYEQYF.

CDR3 sequence: CASSFGTSGLFYF. CDR3 coding DNA: TGTGCCAGCAGCTTCGGGACTAGCGGCTTATTTTACTTC. The V gene is TRBV2, the J gene TRBJ2-7, with 11 bases fitting TRBD2. Germline V gives CDR1 SNHLY, CDR2 FYNNEI. CDR3 length: 13 residues. The ends lost 6 bases at V and 13 bases at J; junction bases unmatched: 11. The full variable domain, rest sourced from reference TRBV2 and TRBJ2-7, is EPEVTQTPSHQVTQMGQEVILRCVPISNHLYFYWYRQILGQKVEFLVSFYNNEISEKSEIFDDQFSVERPDGSNFTLKIRSTKLEDSAMYFCASSFGTSGLFYFGPGTRLTVT.

In this sample, this clonotype turned up many times. The rearrangement joins TRBV4-1 to TRBJ1-2; TRBD1 might be the D (5 bases). V was clipped by 4 bases and J by 4 bases, with 13 bases between them. CDR3 length: 14 residues. In germline, CDR1 is MGHRA, CDR2 YSYEKL. CDR3 nucleotide sequence: TGCGCCAGCAGCCCGCAGGGTATAGGCTATGGCTACACCTTC. This translates into CASSPQGIGYGYTF.

This clonotype was seen repeatedly, ten times or more. The chain has TRBV28 and TRBJ1-6; D is undetermined. Germline CDR1 MDHEN, CDR2 SYDVKM. The V end lost 5 bases, the J end lost 0 bases, and 20 bases lay between the germline ends. The CDR3 is 19 amino acids. CDR3 nucleotide sequence: TGTGCCAGCAGTCCACTTTTGGATCCGTGGAGCTCCTATAATTCACCCCTCCACTTT. Residues: CASSPLLDPWSSYNSPLHF.

This clonotype came up many times. With a much larger clone just one base away, this may be a read error. The genes are TRBV6-2 or TRBV6-3 and TRBJ1-3; unclear D gene. CDR3 length: 15 amino acids. Trimming shortened V by 4 bases and J by 0 bases, and 10 bases separated the two germline ends. Germline V gene data show CDR1 as MNHEY and CDR2 as SVGEGT. CDR3 region: CASSSACISGNTIYF. CDR3 coding DNA: TGTGCCAGCAGTTCCGCTTGCATCTCTGGAAACACCATATATTTT.

This rearrangement joins TRBV12-3 or TRBV12-4 to TRBJ2-7; 9 bases line up with TRBD2. The CDR3 spans 14 residues. With 7 bases clipped from V and 0 bases from J, the junction kept 4 bases outside the gene matches. CDR3 amino acids: CASNLAGSSYEQYF. CDR3 DNA sequence: TGTGCCAGCAACCTAGCGGGAAGCTCCTACGAGCAGTACTTC.

This clonotype was counted many times. This rearrangement joins TRBV29-1 to TRBJ1-2, with D possibly matching TRBD1 (5 bases). CDR1 is SQVTM and CDR2 is ANQGSEA in the germline V gene. Between the trimmed V and J ends, which lost 7 bases and 1 base, there was a span of 19 bases. The CDR3 contains 15 residues. The CDR3 sequence: CSARIQGDLNYGYTF. The CDR3 nucleotides read TGCAGCGCTCGGATCCAGGGAGATCTTAACTATGGCTACACCTTC.

V usage is TRBV6-1 and J usage is TRBJ2-7; TRBD2 might be the D (5 bases). Trimming stripped 6 bases from V and 0 bases from J, with 12 bases between. Looked up from germline, CDR1 is MNHNS and CDR2 is SASEGT. The CDR3 is made up of 14 amino acids. The CDR3 region has the DNA TGTGCCAGCAGGACTTACGGGGTCTCCTACGAGCAGTACTTC. Protein sequence: CASRTYGVSYEQYF.

In its sample, this clonotype was seen a few times. The gene calls are TRBV12-3 or TRBV12-4 and TRBJ2-7; tentatively, D is TRBD2 (5 bases). This CDR3 is built from 13 residues. V gave up 5 bases and J gave up 3 bases, with 11 bases separating them. The CDR3 bases are TGTGCCAGCAGTCCGTTAGCGTACTACGAGCAGTACTTC. Translating it yields CASSPLAYYEQYF.

V is TRBV6-5 and J is TRBJ2-5; D may correspond to TRBD1 or TRBD2 (7 bases each). V lost 2 bases to trimming and J lost 2 bases, with 15 bases between them. The CDR3 runs to 16 residues. The germline V gene encodes CDR1 MNHEY and CDR2 SVGAGI. CDR3: CASSYHGTAGQETQYF. As DNA, the CDR3 is TGTGCCAGCAGTTACCACGGGACAGCGGGACAAGAGACCCAGTACTTC.

This rearrangement joins TRBV5-4 to TRBJ2-7; no reliable D call. Trimming cost V 5 bases and J 1 base, with 19 bases left between them. The germline V gene encodes CDR1 SGHNT and CDR2 YYREEE (reference sequence). The CDR3 totals 16 residues. Here the CDR3 reads CASSPAVGFRSYEQYF. The CDR3 DNA follows: TGTGCCAGCAGTCCGGCGGTAGGGTTCCGTTCCTACGAGCAGTACTTC. The full variable domain, rest sourced from reference TRBV5-4 and TRBJ2-7, is ETGVTQSPTHLIKTRGQQVTLRCSSQSGHNTVSWYQQALGQGPQFIFQYYREEENGRGNFPPRFSGLQFPNYSSELNVNALELDDSALYLCASSPAVGFRSYEQYFGPGTRLTVT.

In this sample, this clonotype turned up many times. The J gene is TRBJ2-7, the V gene TRBV12-3 or TRBV12-4; perhaps TRBD2 as D (5 bases). V lost 6 bases, J lost 0 bases, and 15 bases lay in between. CDR3 length: 15 amino acids. The CDR3 sequence is CASSPPGFPSYEQYF. Written as DNA, the CDR3 is TGTGCCAGCAGCCCTCCGGGATTTCCCTCCTACGAGCAGTACTTC.

This clonotype was found many times. The chain joins TRBV5-1 to TRBJ1-1; D uncertain. The CDR3 has 15 residues. V shed 0 bases and J shed 1 base, with 10 bases lying between them. The germline V gene has CDR1 SGHRS and CDR2 YFSETQ. CDR3 nucleotide sequence: TGCGCCAGCAGCTTGGATGCGGGAGAGAACACTGAAGCTTTCTTT. This encodes CASSLDAGENTEAFF.

This clonotype was seen more than once but under ten times. V and J are TRBV13 and TRBJ2-4; TRBD1 might be the D (6 bases). V dropped 5 bases and J dropped 3 bases, with 17 bases sitting between them. The CDR3 loop spans 16 amino acids. In germline, CDR1 is PRHDT, CDR2 FYEKMQ (reference sequence). CDR3 protein: CASSERGFHGKNIQYF. CDR3 coding DNA: TGTGCCAGCAGCGAGAGGGGGTTTCATGGCAAAAACATTCAGTACTTC.

This clonotype has at least ten counts. The gene calls are TRBV20-1 and TRBJ1-5; weak D call: TRBD1 (5 bases). Germline loops: CDR1 DFQATT, CDR2 SNEGSKA (reference sequence). This CDR3 region has 13 residues. Trimming removed 5 bases at V and 3 bases at J, with 11 bases between. In DNA, the CDR3 is TGCAGTGCTCAAGGACAACCCAATCAGCCCCAGCATTTT. Protein sequence: CSAQGQPNQPQHF.